This TCR delta chain was sequenced for a study of gamma-delta chains in newborns, infants, children. Looking at the study overall: Microbial exposure reportedly drives polyclonal innate γδ T cell expansion after birth.

In its sample, this clone ranks as medium-sized. Different DNA sequences within this sample yield the same CDR3. TCRdb re-analyzed the reads via CATT. The sample carries about 4,000 delta-chain clones, around 43% recorded once. The CDR3 covers 18 residues. Germline V gives CDR1 GEAIGNYY, CDR2 EKD. V lost 0 bases, J lost 0 bases, and 4 bases stayed unmatched. Sequenced here: blood, sampled at week 6. This TCR was recovered from a child who was a newborn, infant or young child, either healthy, febrile or measles-vaccinated (not recorded which). V is TRDV2 and J is TRDJ3, with 7 bases fitting TRDD3. CDR3 DNA sequence: TGTGCCTGTGACACCTGGGGGACGAGCTCCTGGGACACCCGACAGATGTTTTTC. Its protein is CACDTWGTSSWDTRQMFF.